The subject of this entry is one TCR beta chain. This clonotype was found many times. What this receptor recognizes is not known. No much larger clone exists at a distance of one base, and base qualities are not known. The data originate from a study of T-cell reconstitution after alpha-beta-depleted transplantation in children (dated by TCRdb to between 2015 and 2016). General notes on the study: Using TCR repertoire profiling, the study followed T-cell immune reconstitution in a quantitative way in children after TCRalphabeta/CD19-depleted allogeneic hematopoietic cell transplantation.

Library prep was done by PCR. Sequencing was carried out with an Illumina HiSeq 2500. Molecular barcoding was employed in the preparation of TCR libraries, with unique molecular identifiers being used to normalize TCRbeta repertoire quantification. TCRdb redid the processing of the public reads, applying fastp at Q25 and MiXCR, and retained in-frame beta chains. Entries are consolidated by CDR3 protein sequence, retaining the most common genes and DNA. This sample is represented by 250,000 to 300,000 distinct CDR3 sequences; almost 10% of them were singletons. The ten biggest clones cover about a tenth of the sample. From the cysteine up to the phenylalanine, the CDR3 has a length of 14 residues. Only CDR3 DNA remains: 42 bases, in frame from the first base. V is reduced by 0 bases and J by 6 bases, leaving a spacing of 8 bases between them. According to the germline V gene (reference sequence), CDR1 reads LNHNV and CDR2 reads YYDKDF.

The clonotype comes from a human donor who donated a stem cell graft to a child with SCID. The sequenced sample was PBMCs from the stem cell graft donor, obtained from the stem cell graft. In this chain, TRBV15 is recombined with TRBJ2-2, with no confidently assigned D gene. The nucleotide sequence is given as TGTGCCACCAGCAGAGATTTCTCTGCCGGGGAGCTGTTTTTT. Translation gives CATSRDFSAGELFF.